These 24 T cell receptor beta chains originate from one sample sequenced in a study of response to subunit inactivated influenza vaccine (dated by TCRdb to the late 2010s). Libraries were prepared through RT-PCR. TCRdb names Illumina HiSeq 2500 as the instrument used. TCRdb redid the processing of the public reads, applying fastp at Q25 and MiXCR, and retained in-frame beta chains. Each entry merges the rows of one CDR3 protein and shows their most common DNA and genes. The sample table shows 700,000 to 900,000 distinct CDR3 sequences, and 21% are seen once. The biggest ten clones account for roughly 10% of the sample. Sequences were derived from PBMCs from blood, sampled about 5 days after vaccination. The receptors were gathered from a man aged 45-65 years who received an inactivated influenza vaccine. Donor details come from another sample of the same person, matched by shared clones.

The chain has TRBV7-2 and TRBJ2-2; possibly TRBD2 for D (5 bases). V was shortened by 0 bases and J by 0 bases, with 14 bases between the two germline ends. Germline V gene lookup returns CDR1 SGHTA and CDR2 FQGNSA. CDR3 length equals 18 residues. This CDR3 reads CASSLAPRGLANTGELFF. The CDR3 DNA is TGTGCCAGCAGCTTAGCGCCGCGCGGGCTCGCGAACACCGGGGAGCTGTTTTTT.

CDR3 sequence reads: CSAPPTSGGDNEQFF. In DNA form, the CDR3 reads TGCAGTGCCCCACCCACTAGCGGGGGCGACAATGAGCAGTTCTTC. This chain uses TRBV20-1 with TRBJ2-1, with TRBD2 identical over 11 bases. J was trimmed by 5 bases and V by 6 bases; bases with no gene match: 9. The CDR3 totals 15 residues. Germline values: CDR1 DFQATT, CDR2 SNEGSKA (reference sequence).

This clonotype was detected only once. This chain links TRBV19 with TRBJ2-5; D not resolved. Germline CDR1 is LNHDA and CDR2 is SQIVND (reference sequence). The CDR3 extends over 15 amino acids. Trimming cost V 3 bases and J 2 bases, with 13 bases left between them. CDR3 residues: CASSMGWNAQETQYF. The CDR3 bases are TGTGCCAGTAGTATGGGTTGGAATGCGCAAGAGACCCAGTACTTC.

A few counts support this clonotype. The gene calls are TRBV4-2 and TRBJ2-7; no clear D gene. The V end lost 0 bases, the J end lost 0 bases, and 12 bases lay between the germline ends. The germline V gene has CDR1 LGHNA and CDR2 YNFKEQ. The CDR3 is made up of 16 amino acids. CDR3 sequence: CASSQDRDTASYEQYF. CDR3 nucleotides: TGTGCCAGCAGCCAAGATCGCGACACCGCCTCCTACGAGCAGTACTTC.

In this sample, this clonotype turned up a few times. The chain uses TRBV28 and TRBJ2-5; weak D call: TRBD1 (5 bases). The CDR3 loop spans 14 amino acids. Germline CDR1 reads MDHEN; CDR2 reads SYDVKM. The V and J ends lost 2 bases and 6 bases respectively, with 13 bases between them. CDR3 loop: CASSLSRVVQTQYF. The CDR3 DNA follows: TGTGCCAGCAGTTTAAGCAGGGTTGTACAGACCCAGTACTTC.

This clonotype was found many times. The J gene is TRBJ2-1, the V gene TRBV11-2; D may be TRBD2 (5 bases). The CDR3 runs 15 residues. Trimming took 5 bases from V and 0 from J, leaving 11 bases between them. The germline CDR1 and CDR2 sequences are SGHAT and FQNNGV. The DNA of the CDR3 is TGTGCCAGCAGCCAGAGGGTAGGCTCCTACAATGAGCAGTTCTTC. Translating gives CASSQRVGSYNEQFF.

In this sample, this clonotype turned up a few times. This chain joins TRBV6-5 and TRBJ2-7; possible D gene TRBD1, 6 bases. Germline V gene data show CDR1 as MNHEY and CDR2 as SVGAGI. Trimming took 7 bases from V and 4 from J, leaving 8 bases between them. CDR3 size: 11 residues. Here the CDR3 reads CASKQGYEQYF. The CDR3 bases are TGTGCCAGCAAGCAGGGGTACGAGCAGTACTTC.

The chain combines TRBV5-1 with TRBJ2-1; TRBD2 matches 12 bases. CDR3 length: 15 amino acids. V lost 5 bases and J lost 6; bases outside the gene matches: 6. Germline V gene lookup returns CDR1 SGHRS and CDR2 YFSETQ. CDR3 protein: CASSYLAGGSNEQFF. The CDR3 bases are TGCGCCAGCAGTTATCTAGCGGGGGGGTCCAATGAGCAGTTCTTC.

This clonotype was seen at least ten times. CDR3: CASSFGLAGTDTQYF. CDR3 bases: TGTGCCAGCAGCTTCGGACTAGCGGGGACAGATACGCAGTATTTT. The chain joins TRBV4-2 to TRBJ2-3; 12 bases line up with TRBD2. This CDR3 is built from 15 residues. CDR1 is LGHNA and CDR2 is YNFKEQ in the germline V gene. After removal of 5 bases from V and 3 bases from J, the junction contained 3 bases not matched to a gene.

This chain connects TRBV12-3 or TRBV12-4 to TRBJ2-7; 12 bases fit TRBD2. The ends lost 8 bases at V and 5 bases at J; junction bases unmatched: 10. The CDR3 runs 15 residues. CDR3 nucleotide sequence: TGTGCCAGCCCCCGTGGACTAGCGGGATTCCACGAGCAGTACTTC. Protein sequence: CASPRGLAGFHEQYF.

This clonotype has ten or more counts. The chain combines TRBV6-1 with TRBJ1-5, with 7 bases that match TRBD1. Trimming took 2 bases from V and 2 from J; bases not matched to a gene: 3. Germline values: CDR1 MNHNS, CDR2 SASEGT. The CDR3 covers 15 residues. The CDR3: CASSERGQRNQPQHF. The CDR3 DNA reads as TGTGCCAGCAGTGAACGGGGACAGCGCAATCAGCCCCAGCATTTT.

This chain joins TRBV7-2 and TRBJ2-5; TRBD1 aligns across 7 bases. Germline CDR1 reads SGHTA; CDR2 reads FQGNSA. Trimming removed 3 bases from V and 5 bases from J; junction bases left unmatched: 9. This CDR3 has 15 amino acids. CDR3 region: CASSLTGAGGETQYF. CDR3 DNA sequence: TGTGCCAGCAGCTTGACTGGCGCAGGGGGTGAGACCCAGTACTTC.

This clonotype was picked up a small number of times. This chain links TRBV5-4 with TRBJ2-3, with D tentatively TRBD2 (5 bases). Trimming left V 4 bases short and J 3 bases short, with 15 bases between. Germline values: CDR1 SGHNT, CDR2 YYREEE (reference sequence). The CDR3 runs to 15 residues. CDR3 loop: CASSGQLGQTDTQYF. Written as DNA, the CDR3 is TGTGCCAGCAGCGGTCAACTAGGGCAAACAGATACGCAGTATTTT. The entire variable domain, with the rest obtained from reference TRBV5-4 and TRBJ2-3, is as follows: ETGVTQSPTHLIKTRGQQVTLRCSSQSGHNTVSWYQQALGQGPQFIFQYYREEENGRGNFPPRFSGLQFPNYSSELNVNALELDDSALYLCASSGQLGQTDTQYFGPGTRLTVL.

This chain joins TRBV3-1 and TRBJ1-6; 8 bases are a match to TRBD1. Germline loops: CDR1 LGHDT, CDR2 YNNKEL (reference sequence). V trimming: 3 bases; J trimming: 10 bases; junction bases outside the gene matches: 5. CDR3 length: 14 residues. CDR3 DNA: TGTGCCAGCAGCCAGACAGGGGCTATATCACCCCTCCACTTT. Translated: CASSQTGAISPLHF. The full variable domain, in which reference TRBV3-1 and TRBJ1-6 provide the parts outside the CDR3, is DTAVSQTPKYLVTQMGNDKSIKCEQNLGHDTMYWYKQDSKKFLKIMFSYNNKELIINETVPNRFSPKSPDKAHLNLHINSLELGDSAVYFCASSQTGAISPLHFGNGTRLTVT.

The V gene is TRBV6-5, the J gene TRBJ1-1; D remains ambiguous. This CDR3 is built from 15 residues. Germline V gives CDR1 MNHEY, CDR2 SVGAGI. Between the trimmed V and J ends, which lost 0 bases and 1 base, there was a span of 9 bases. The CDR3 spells CASSYSKGGNTEAFF. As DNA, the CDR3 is TGTGCCAGCAGTTACTCTAAGGGCGGGAACACTGAAGCTTTCTTT.

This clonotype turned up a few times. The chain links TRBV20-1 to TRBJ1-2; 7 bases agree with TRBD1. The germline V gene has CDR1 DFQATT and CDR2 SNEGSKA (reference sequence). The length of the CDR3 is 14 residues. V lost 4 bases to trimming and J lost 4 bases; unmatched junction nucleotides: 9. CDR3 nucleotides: TGCAGTGCTAATGGACCAGGGGGAATCTATGGCTACACCTTC. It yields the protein CSANGPGGIYGYTF.

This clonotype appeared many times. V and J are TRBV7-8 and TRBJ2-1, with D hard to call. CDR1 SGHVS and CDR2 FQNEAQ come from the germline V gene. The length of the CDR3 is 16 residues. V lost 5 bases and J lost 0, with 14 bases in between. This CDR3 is CASSAVLMSSYNEQFF. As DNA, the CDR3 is TGTGCCAGCAGCGCCGTCTTAATGAGCTCCTACAATGAGCAGTTCTTC.

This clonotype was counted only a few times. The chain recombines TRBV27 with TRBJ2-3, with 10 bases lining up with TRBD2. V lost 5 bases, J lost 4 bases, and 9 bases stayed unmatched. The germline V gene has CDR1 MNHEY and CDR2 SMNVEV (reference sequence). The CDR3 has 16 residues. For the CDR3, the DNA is TGTGCCAGCAGTCTCTCTAGCGGGAGAGGTGCAGATACGCAGTATTTT. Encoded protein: CASSLSSGRGADTQYF.

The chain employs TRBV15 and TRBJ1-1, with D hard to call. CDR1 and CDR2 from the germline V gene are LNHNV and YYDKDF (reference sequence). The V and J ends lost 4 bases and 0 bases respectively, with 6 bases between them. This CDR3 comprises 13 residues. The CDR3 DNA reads TGTGCCACCAGCAACAGAATGAACACTGAAGCTTTCTTT. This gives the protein CATSNRMNTEAFF.

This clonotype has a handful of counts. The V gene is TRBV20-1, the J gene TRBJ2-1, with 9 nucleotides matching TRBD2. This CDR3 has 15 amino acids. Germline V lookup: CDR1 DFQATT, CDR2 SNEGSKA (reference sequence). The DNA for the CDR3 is TGCAGCCTACACCTTAGCGGGAGCTCCTACAATGAGCAGTTCTTC. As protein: CSLHLSGSSYNEQFF.

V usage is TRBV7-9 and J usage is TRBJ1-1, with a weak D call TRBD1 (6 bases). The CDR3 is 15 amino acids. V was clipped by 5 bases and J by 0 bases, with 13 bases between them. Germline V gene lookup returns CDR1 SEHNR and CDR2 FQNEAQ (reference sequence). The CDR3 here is CASSPMTGLNTEAFF. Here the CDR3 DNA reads TGTGCCAGCAGCCCCATGACAGGACTGAACACTGAAGCTTTCTTT.

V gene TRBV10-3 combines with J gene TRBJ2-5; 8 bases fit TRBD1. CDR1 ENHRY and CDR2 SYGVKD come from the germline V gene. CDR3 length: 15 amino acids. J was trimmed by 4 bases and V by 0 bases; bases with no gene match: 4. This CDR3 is CAISESIQGGETQYF. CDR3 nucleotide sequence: TGTGCCATCAGTGAGTCGATACAGGGGGGAGAGACCCAGTACTTC.

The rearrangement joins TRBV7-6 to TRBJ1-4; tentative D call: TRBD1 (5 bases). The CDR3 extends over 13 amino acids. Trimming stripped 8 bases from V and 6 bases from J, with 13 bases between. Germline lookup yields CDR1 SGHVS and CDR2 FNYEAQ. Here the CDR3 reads CASAGGKYEKLFF. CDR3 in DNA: TGTGCCAGCGCGGGGGGTAAATATGAAAAACTGTTTTTT.

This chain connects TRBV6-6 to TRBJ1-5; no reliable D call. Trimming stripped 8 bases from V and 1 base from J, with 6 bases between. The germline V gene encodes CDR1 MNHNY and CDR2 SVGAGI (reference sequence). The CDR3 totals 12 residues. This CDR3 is CASGGSNQPQHF. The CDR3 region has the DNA TGTGCCAGCGGAGGCAGCAATCAGCCCCAGCATTTT.